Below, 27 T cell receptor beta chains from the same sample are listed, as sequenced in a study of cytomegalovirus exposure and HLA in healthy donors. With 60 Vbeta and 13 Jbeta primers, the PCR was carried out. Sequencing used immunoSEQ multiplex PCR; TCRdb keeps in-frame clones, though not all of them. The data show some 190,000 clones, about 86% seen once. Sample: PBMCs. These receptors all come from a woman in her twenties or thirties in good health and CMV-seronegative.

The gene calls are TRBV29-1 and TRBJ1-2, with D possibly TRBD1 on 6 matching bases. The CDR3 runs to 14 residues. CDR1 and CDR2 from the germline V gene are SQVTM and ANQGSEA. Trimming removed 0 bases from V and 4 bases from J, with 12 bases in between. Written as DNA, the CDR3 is TGCAGCGTTGAAGATCGGGGGGCTGGCTATGGCTACACCTTC. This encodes CSVEDRGAGYGYTF.

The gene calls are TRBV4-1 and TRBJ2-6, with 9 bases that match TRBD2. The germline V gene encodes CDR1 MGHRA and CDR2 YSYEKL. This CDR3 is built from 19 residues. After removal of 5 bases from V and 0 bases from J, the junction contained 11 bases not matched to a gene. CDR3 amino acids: CASSNLLLAGTSGANVLTF. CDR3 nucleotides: TGCGCCAGCAGCAACCTCCTACTAGCGGGCACCTCTGGGGCCAACGTCCTGACTTTC.

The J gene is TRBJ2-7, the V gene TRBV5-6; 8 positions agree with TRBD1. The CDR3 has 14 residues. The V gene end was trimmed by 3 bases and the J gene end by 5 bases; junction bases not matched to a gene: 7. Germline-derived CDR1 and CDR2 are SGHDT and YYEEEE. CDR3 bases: TGTGCCAGCAGCTCCGGACAGGGTCGTAACGAGCAGTACTTC. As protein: CASSSGQGRNEQYF.

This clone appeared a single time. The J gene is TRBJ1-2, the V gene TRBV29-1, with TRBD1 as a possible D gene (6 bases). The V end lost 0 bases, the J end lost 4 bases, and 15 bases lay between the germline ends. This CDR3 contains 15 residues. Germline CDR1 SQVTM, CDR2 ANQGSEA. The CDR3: CSVEDRPRGFYGYTF. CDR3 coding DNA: TGCAGCGTTGAAGACCGGCCCAGGGGCTTCTATGGCTACACCTTC.

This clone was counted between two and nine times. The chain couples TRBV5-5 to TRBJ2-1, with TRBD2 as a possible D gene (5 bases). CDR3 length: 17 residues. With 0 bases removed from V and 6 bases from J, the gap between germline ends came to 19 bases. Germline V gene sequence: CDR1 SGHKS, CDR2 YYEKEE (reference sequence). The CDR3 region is CASSLVPSSRDANEQFF. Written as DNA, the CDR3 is TGTGCCAGCAGCTTGGTCCCTAGCTCACGAGACGCCAATGAGCAGTTCTTC.

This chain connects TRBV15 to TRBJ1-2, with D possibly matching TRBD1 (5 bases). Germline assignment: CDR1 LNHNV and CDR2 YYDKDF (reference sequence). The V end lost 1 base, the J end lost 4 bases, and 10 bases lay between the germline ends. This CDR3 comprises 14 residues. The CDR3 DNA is TGTGCCACCAGCAGAGTTAGGGGTGGCTATGGCTACACCTTC. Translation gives CATSRVRGGYGYTF. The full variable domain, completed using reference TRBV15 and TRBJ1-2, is DAMVIQNPRYQVTQFGKPVTLSCSQTLNHNVMYWYQQKSSQAPKLLFHYYDKDFNNEADTPDNFQSRRPNTSFCFLDIRSPGLGDTAMYLCATSRVRGGYGYTFGSGTRLTVV.

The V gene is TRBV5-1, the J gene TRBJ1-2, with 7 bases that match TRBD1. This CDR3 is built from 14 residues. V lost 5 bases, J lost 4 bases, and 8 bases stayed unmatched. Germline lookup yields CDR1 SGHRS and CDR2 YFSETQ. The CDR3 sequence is CASRAPGGGYGYTF. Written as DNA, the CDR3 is TGCGCCAGCAGAGCGCCAGGGGGAGGCTATGGCTACACCTTC.

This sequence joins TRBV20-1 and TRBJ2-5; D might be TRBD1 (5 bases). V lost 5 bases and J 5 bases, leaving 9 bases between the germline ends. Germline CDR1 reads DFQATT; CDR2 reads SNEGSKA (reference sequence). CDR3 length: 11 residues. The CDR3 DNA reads TGCAGTGCTGACAGTGTTGAGACCCAGTACTTC. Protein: CSADSVETQYF.

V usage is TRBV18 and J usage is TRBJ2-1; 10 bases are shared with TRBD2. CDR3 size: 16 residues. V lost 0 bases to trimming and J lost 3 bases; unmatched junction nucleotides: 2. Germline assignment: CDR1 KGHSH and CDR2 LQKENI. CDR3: CASSPPRLAGYNEQFF. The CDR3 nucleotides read TGTGCCAGCTCACCACCAAGACTAGCGGGCTACAATGAGCAGTTCTTC.

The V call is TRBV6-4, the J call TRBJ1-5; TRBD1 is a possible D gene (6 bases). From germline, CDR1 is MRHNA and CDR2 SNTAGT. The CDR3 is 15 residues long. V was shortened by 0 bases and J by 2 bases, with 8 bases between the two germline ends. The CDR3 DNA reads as TGTGCCAGCAGTGACTCGGGACACCGCAATCAGCCCCAGCATTTT. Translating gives CASSDSGHRNQPQHF.

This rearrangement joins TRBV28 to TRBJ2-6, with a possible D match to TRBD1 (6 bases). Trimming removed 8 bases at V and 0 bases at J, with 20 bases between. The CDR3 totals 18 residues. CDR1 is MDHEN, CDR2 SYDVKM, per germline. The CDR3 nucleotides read TGTGCCAGCTTGGGGGCGGACCAACTTTCCTCTGGGGCCAACGTCCTGACTTTC. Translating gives CASLGADQLSSGANVLTF.

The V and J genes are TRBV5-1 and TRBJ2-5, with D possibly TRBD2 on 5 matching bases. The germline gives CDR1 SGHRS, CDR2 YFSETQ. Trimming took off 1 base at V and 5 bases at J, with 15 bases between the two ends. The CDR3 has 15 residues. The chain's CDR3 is CASSLQAAEAETQYF. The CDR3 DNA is TGCGCCAGCAGCTTGCAAGCGGCCGAGGCGGAGACCCAGTACTTC.

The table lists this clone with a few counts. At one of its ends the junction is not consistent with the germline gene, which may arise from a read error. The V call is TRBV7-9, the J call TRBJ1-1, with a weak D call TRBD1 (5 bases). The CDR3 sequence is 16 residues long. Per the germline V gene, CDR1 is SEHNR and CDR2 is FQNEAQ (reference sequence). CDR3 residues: CSSSPGTRGMNTEAFF. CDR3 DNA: TGTTCCAGCAGCCCAGGGACTCGAGGCATGAACACTGAAGCTTTCTTT.

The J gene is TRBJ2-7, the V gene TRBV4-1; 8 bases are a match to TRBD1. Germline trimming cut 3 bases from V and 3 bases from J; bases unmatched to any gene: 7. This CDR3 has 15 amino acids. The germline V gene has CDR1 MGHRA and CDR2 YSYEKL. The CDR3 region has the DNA TGCGCCAGCAGCCAGGACGGGACAGGCCGCTACGAGCAGTACTTC. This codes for CASSQDGTGRYEQYF.

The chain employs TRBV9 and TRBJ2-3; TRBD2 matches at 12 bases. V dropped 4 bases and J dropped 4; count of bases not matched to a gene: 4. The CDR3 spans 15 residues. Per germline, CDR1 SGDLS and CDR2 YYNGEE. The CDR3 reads CASSLASGGADTQYF. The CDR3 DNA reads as TGTGCCAGCAGCCTAGCTAGCGGGGGGGCAGATACGCAGTATTTT. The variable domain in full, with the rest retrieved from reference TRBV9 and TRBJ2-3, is DSGVTQTPKHLITATGQRVTLRCSPRSGDLSVYWYQQSLDQGLQFLIQYYNGEERAKGNILERFSAQQFPDLHSELNLSSLELGDSALYFCASSLASGGADTQYFGPGTRLTVL.

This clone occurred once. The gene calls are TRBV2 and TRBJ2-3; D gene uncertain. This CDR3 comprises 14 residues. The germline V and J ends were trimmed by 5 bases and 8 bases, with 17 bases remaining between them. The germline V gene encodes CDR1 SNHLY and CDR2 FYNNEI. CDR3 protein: CASSRSIVESTQYF. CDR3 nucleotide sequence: TGTGCCAGCAGTCGGTCCATAGTCGAATCTACGCAGTATTTT. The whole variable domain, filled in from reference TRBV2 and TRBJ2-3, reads EPEVTQTPSHQVTQMGQEVILRCVPISNHLYFYWYRQILGQKVEFLVSFYNNEISEKSEIFDDQFSVERPDGSNFTLKIRSTKLEDSAMYFCASSRSIVESTQYFGPGTRLTVL.

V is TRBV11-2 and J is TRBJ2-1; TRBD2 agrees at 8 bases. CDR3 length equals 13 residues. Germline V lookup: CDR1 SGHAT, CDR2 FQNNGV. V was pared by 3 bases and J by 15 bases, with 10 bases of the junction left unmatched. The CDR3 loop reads CASSFGGERETFF. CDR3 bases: TGTGCCAGCAGCTTTGGAGGTGAGCGGGAGACGTTCTTC.

The CDR3 loop reads CASSPLGRENYGYTF. DNA of the CDR3: TGTGCCAGCAGTCCCCTCGGACGGGAGAACTATGGCTACACCTTC. The rearrangement joins TRBV6-5 to TRBJ1-2; D uncertain. CDR1 is MNHEY and CDR2 is SVGAGI in the germline V gene. The CDR3 has 15 amino acids. Trimming cost V 5 bases and J 2 bases, with 15 bases left between them.

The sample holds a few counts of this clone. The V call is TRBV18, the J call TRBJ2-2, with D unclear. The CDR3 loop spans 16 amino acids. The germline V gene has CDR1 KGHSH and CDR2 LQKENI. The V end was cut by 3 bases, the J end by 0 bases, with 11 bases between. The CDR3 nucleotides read TGTGCCAGCTCACCGAGTGCCACTTCGAACACCGGGGAGCTGTTTTTT. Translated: CASSPSATSNTGELFF. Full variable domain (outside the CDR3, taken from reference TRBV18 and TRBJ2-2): NAGVMQNPRHLVRRRGQEARLRCSPMKGHSHVYWYRQLPEEGLKFMVYLQKENIIDESGMPKERFSAEFPKEGPSILRIQQVVRGDSAAYFCASSPSATSNTGELFFGEGSRLTVL.

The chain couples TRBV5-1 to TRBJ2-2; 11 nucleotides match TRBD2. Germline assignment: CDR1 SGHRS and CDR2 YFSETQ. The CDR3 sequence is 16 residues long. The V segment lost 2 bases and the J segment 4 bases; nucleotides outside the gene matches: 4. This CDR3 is CASSLLAGGPTGELFF. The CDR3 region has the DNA TGCGCCAGCAGCTTATTAGCGGGGGGGCCCACCGGGGAGCTGTTTTTT.

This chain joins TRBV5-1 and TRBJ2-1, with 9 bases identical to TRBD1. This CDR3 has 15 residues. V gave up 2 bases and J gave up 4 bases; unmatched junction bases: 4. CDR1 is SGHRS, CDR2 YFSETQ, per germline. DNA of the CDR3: TGCGCCAGCAGCTTAGGGACAGGGCAATACAATGAGCAGTTCTTC. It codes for CASSLGTGQYNEQFF.

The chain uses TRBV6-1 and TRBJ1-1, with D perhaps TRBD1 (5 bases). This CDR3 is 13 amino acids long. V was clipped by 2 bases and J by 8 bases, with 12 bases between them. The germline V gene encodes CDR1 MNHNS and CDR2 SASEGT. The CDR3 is CASSEKGREEAFF. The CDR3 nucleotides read TGTGCCAGCAGTGAAAAGGGCAGGGAAGAAGCTTTCTTT.

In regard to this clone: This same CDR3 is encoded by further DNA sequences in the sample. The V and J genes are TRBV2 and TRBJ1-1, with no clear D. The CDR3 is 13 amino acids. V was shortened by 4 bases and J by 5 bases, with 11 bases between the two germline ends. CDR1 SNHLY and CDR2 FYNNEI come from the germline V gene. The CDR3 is CASSGEGGTEAFF. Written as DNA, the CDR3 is TGTGCCAGCAGTGGGGAGGGTGGTACTGAAGCTTTCTTT.

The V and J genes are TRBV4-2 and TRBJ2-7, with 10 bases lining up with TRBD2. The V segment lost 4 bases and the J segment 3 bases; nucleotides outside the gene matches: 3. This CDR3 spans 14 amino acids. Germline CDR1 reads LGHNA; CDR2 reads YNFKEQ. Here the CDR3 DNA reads TGTGCCAGCAGCCCCGGGACTAGCGACTACGAGCAGTACTTC. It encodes CASSPGTSDYEQYF.

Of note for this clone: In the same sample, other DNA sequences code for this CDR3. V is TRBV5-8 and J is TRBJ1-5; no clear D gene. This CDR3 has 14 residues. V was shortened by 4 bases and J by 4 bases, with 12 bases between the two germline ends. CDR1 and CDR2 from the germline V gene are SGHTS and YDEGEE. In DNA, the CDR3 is TGTGCCAGCAGCCCACGGACGGGAAATCAGCCCCAGCATTTT. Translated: CASSPRTGNQPQHF.

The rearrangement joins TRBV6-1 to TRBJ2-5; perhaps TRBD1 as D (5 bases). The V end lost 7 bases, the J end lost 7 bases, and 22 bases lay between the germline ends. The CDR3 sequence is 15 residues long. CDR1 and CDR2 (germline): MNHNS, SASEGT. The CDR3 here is CASMGLYTKWGTQYF. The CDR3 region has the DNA TGTGCCAGCATGGGGCTTTACACGAAGTGGGGGACCCAGTACTTC.

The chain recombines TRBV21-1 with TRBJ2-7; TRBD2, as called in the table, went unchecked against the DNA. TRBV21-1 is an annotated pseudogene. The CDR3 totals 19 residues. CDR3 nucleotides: TGTGCCAGCAGCAATCTTGGACTAGCGGGAGGTCCTAGCTCCTACGAGCAGTACTTC. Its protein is CASSNLGLAGGPSSYEQYF.